The present entry profiles one T cell receptor beta chain with its context. The sample belongs to a study of blood T cell repertoires in COVID-19. Across the whole study: The cDNA or gDNA used as material had been derived from T cells, B-cell-depleted T cells, or PBMCs.

The ends lost 3 bases at V and 0 bases at J; junction bases unmatched: 2. CDR3 length: 14 amino acids. In germline, CDR1 is WNHNN, CDR2 SYGVQD (reference sequence). Categorization into cohorts depended on clinical history that participants reported. Symptom resolution, clearance, or two negative PCRs marked the recovered donors of Cohort 3. Using immunoSEQ multiplex PCR, the repertoire was profiled, and TCRdb retains in-frame clones only, with some absent. The sample comprises over 200,000 clones, just over 85% of which are singletons, and around 15% rests with the top ten. The specimen sequenced was PBMCs or T cells enriched from blood (not recorded which). The chain employs TRBV10-1 and TRBJ2-7, with 7 bases identical to TRBD2. This clonotype originated in a man between 18 and 35 years old who had recovered from COVID-19. DNA of the CDR3: TGCGCCAGCAGTGACCAGCGGGACTCCTACGAGCAGTACTTC. Its translation is CASSDQRDSYEQYF.